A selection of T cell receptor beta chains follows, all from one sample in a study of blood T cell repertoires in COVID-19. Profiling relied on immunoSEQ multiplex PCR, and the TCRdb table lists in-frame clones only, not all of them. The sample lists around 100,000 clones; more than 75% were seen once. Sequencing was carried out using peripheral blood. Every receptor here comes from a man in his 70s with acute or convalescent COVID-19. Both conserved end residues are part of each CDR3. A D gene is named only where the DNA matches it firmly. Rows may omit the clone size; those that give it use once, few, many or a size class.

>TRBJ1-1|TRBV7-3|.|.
TGTGCCAGCACCTCGGACAGACCTGAAGCTTTCTTT
CASTSDRPEAFF
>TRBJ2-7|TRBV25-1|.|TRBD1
TGTGCCAGCAGTTTTGGACAGGGGGGCTACGAGCAGTACTTC
CASSFGQGGYEQYF
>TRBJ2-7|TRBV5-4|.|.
TGTGCCAGCAGCTTTGACAGATCCTACGAGCAGTACTTC
CASSFDRSYEQYF
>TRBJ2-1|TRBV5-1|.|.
TGCGCCAGCAGCTTGGCAGGGTTGGACAATGAGCAGTTCTTC
CASSLAGLDNEQFF
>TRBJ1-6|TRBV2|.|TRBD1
TGTGCCAGCAGTGTTGTGCAGGGGGCAATTTCACCCCTCCACTTT
CASSVVQGAISPLHF
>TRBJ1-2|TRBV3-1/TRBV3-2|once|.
TGTGCCAGCAGCCAAGGATCCGGGGGGATCTATGGCTACACCTTC
CASSQGSGGIYGYTF
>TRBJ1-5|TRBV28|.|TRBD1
TGTGCCAGCAGTTTCTTACAGGGGGCGCAGGTTGGTCAGCCCCAGCATTTT
CASSFLQGAQVGQPQHF
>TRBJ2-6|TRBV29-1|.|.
TGCAGCGTTGAAGAAGGAGGGTATGGGGCCAACGTCCTGACTTTC
CSVEEGGYGANVLTF
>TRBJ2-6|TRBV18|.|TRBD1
TGTGCCAGCTCAAGGGACAGCCCCTCTGGGGCCAACGTCCTGACTTTC
CASSRDSPSGANVLTF
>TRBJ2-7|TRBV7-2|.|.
TGTGCCAGCAGCTCCGGGTCCCACCGCAACGAGCAGTACTTC
CASSSGSHRNEQYF
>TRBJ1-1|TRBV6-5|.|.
TGTGCCAGCAGTTTTTCTTCCGGGAGGAGGACTGAAGCTTTCTTT
CASSFSSGRRTEAFF
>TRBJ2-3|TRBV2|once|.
TGTGCCAGCAGTCTTCACGACAGTCCCGGCACAGATACGCAGTATTTT
CASSLHDSPGTDTQYF
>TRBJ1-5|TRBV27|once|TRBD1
TGTGCCAGCAGTCCATTAGACTTAGACAGGGCTTTTAATCAGCCCCAGCATTTT
CASSPLDLDRAFNQPQHF
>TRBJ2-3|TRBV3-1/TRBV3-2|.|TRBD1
TGTGCCAGCAGCTACAGACAGGGGACAGATACGCAGTATTTT
CASSYRQGTDTQYF
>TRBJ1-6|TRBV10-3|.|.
TGTGCCATCTCGGGGAGTCCGGATAATTCACCCCTCCACTTT
CAISGSPDNSPLHF
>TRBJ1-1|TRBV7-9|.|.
TGTGCCAGCAGCTTAGGCAGGGTAGGAAGTGAAGCTTTCTTT
CASSLGRVGSEAFF
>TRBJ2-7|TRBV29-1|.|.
TGCAGCATTCAGGGTCCCGACGAGCAGTACTTC
CSIQGPDEQYF
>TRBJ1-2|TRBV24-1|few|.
TGTGCCACCAGTGACCGGGACTCGGGGGGCTACACCTTC
CATSDRDSGGYTF
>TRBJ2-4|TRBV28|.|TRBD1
TGTGCCAGCAGTGGACAGGGGGCTGGTTACATTCAGTACTTC
CASSGQGAGYIQYF
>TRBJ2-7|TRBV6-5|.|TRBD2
TGTGCCAGCAGCCCCGGGACTAGCCTATTCTACGAGCAGTACTTC
CASSPGTSLFYEQYF
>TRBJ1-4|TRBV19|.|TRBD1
TGTGCCAGTACGAGTAAGGGACAGACGAATGAAAAACTGTTTTTT
CASTSKGQTNEKLFF
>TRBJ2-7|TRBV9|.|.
TGTGCCAGCAGCGTAGCTGTCGGGGTTGCCTACGAGCAGTACTTC
CASSVAVGVAYEQYF
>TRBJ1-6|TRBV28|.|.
TGTGCCAGCAGTAATGACAGGCTGCCCCACTTT
CASSNDRLPHF
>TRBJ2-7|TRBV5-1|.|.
TGCGCCAGCAGCTTGGCGTCAATAGGAGGAGAGCAGTACTTC
CASSLASIGGEQYF
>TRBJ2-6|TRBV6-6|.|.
TGTGCCAGCAGTCTCAGGATCTTTACCTCTGGGGCCAACGTCCTGACTTTC
CASSLRIFTSGANVLTF
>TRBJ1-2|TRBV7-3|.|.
TGTGCCAGCAGCCGGCCCGGACAGACAAACTATGGCTACACCTTC
CASSRPGQTNYGYTF
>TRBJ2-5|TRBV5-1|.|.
TGCGCCAGCAGCGCCGACAGGCAAGAGACCCAGTACTTC
CASSADRQETQYF
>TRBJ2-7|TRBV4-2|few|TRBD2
TGTGCCAGCAGCCAAGATGGGAGCGGGAACTACGAGCAGTACTTC
CASSQDGSGNYEQYF
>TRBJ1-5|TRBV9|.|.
TGTGCCAGCAGCGCCCGGGACACATACAATCAGCCCCAGCATTTT
CASSARDTYNQPQHF
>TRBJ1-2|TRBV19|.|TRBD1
TGTGCCAGTAGTGGATCAGGGGGCAGAGGCTACACCTTC
CASSGSGGRGYTF
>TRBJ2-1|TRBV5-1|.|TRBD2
TGCGCCAGCAGCCCAATAGCGGGGTCAAACAATGAGCAGTTCTTC
CASSPIAGSNNEQFF
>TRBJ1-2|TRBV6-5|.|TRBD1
TGTGCCAGCAGTCCCCAGACAGGGGGTGGCTACACCTTC
CASSPQTGGGYTF
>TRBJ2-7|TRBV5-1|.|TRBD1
TGCGCCAGCAGCTTCCAGGACAGGGTGAACGAGCAGTACTTC
CASSFQDRVNEQYF
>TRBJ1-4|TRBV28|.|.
TGTGCCAGCAGGGGAGGGTTGGAAAAACTGTTTTTT
CASRGGLEKLFF
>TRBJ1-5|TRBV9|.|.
TGTGCCAGCAGCGAAGGGCGGGAAGGCAATCAGCCCCAGCATTTT
CASSEGREGNQPQHF
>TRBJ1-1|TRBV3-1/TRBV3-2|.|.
TGTGCCAGCAGCCAAGATGGCAGTACTGAAGCTTTCTTT
CASSQDGSTEAFF
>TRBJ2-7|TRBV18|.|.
TGTGCCAGCTCACCAACTCAGACAGTCTACGAGCAGTACTTC
CASSPTQTVYEQYF
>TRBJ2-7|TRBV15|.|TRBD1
TGTGCCACCAGCAGGACAGGGGCGGGCTACGAGCAGTACTTC
CATSRTGAGYEQYF
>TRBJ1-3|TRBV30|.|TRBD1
TGTGCCTGGGGGAAGCCGGGACAGGGAGTCGTCTTTGGAAACACCATATATTTT
CAWGKPGQGVVFGNTIYF
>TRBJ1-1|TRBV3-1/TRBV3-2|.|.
TGTGCCAGCAGCCAGCAAGGGTCAGGGGCGACTGAAGCTTTCTTT
CASSQQGSGATEAFF
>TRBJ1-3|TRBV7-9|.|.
TGTGCCAGCAGCGCCTCTACAGTCCGGCGAAACACCATATATTTT
CASSASTVRRNTIYF
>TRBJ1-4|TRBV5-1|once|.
TGCGCCAGCAAATCAACGGGGGGTAATGAAAAACTGTTTTTT
CASKSTGGNEKLFF
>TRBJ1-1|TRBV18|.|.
TGTGCCAGCTCACCACAGAGGGAGACTGAAGCTTTCTTT
CASSPQRETEAFF
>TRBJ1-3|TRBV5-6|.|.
TGTGCCAGCAGCCGGAATACAGGGACAACTGGAAACACCATATATTTT
CASSRNTGTTGNTIYF
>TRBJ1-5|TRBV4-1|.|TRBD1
TGCGCCAGCAGCCAATGGGGGGACAGAAGCAATCAGCCCCAGCATTTT
CASSQWGDRSNQPQHF
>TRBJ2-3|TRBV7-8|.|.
TGTGCCAGCAGCTTTGAGGGGGGGAAGGCAGATACGCAGTATTTT
CASSFEGGKADTQYF
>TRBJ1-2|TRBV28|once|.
TGTGCCAGCAGTTTAGCGCAGCGAGGAGGGTATGGCTACACCTTC
CASSLAQRGGYGYTF
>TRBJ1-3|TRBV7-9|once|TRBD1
TGTGCCAGCAGGTCCGACAGGGGGCCTGGAAACACCATATATTTT
CASRSDRGPGNTIYF
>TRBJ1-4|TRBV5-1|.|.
TGCGCCAGCAGCTTGGATTACAGGAATGAAAAACTGTTTTTT
CASSLDYRNEKLFF
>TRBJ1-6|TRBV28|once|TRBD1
TGTGCCAGCAGTTTATTAGGGACAGGGGTTTCACCCCTCCACTTT
CASSLLGTGVSPLHF
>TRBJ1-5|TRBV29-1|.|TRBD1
TGCAGCGTTCTCGGGACAGGGGGCGTAGGGGGCAATCAGCCCCAGCATTTT
CSVLGTGGVGGNQPQHF
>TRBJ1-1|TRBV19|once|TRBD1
TGTGCCAGTAGCGACAGGGAGAGGCTCACTGAAGCTTTCTTT
CASSDRERLTEAFF
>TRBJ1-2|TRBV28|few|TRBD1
TGTGCCAGCATTCAAGGGGGCGGCGGCTACACCTTC
CASIQGGGGYTF
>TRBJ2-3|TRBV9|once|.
TGTGCCAGCAGCGACCCCTTGGCGGGGAGCACAGATACGCAGTATTTT
CASSDPLAGSTDTQYF